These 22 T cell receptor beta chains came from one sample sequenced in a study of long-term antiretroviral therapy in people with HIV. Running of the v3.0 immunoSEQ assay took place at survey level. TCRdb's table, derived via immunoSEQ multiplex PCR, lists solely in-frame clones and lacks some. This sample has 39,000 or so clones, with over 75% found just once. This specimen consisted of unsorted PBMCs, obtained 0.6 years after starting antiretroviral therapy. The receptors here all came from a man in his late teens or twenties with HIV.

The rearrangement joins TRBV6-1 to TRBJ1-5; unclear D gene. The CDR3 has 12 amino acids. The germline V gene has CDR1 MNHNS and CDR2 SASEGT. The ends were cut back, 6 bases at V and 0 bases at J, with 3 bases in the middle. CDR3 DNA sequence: TGTGCCAGCAGGGGTAGCAATCAGCCCCAGCATTTT. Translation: CASRGSNQPQHF.

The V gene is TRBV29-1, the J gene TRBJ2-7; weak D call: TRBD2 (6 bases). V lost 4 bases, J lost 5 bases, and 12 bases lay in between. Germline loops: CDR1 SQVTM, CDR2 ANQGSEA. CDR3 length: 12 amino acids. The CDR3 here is CSVGRVGDEQYF. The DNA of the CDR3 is TGCAGCGTTGGGAGGGTGGGGGACGAGCAGTACTTC.

The CDR3 coding sequence is TGTGCCAGCAGTAGACAGGGCGGCACAGATACGCAGTATTTT. Protein: CASSRQGGTDTQYF. The chain carries TRBV7-3 and TRBJ2-3, with TRBD1 identical over 7 bases. Germline V lookup: CDR1 SGHTA, CDR2 FQGTGA. The CDR3 is made up of 14 amino acids. The V gene end was trimmed by 6 bases and the J gene end by 1 base; junction bases not matched to a gene: 4.

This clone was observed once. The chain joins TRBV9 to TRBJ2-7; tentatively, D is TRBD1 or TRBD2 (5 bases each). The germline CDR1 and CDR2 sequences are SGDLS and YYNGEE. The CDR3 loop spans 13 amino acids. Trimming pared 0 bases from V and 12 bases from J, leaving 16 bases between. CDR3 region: CASSVAYSGTVYF. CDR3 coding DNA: TGTGCCAGCAGCGTAGCCTACTCCGGGACGGTGTACTTC.

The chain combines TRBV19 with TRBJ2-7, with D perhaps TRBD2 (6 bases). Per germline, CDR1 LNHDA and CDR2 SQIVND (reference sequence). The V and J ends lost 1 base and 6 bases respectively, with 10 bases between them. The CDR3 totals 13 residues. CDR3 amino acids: CASSIAEGAEQYF. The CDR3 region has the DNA TGTGCCAGTAGTATAGCGGAGGGAGCCGAGCAGTACTTC. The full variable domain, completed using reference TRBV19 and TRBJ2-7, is DGGITQSPKYLFRKEGQNVTLSCEQNLNHDAMYWYRQDPGQGLRLIYYSQIVNDFQKGDIAEGYSVSREKKESFPLTVTSAQKNPTAFYLCASSIAEGAEQYFGPGTRLTVT.

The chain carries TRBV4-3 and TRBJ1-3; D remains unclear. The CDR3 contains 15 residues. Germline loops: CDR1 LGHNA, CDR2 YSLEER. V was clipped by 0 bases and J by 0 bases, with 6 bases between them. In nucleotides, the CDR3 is TGCGCCAGCAGCCAAGATTTGTCCTCTGGAAACACCATATATTTT. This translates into CASSQDLSSGNTIYF.

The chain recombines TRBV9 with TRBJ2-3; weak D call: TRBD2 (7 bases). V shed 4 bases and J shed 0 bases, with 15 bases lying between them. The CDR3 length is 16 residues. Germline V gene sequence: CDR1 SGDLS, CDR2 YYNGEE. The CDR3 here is CASSSEGGASTDTQYF. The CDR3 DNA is TGTGCCAGCAGCTCTGAAGGGGGGGCTAGCACAGATACGCAGTATTTT.

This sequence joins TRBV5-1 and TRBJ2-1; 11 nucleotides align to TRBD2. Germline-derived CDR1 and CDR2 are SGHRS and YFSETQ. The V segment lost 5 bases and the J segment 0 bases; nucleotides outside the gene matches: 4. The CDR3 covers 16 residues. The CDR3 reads CASRKTSGSSYNEQFF. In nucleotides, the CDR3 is TGCGCCAGCAGGAAAACTAGCGGGAGCTCCTACAATGAGCAGTTCTTC. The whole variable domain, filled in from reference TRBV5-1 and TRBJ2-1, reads KAGVTQTPRYLIKTRGQQVTLSCSPISGHRSVSWYQQTPGQGLQFLFEYFSETQRNKGNFPGRFSGRQFSNSRSEMNVSTLELGDSALYLCASRKTSGSSYNEQFFGPGTRLTVL.

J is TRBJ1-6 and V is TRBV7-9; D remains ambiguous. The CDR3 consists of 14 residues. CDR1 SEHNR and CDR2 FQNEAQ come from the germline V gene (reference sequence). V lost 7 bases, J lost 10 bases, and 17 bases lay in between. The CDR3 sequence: CASTLLVGESPLHF. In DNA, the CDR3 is TGTGCCAGCACCCTTCTGGTCGGCGAATCACCCCTCCACTTT.

Here the CDR3 reads CASSSPGQGKNEQYF. CDR3 bases: TGCGCCAGCAGCTCGCCGGGACAGGGGAAGAACGAGCAGTACTTC. This chain joins TRBV5-1 and TRBJ2-7, with TRBD1 matching over 10 bases. The V gene end was trimmed by 3 bases and the J gene end by 5 bases; junction bases not matched to a gene: 8. Germline loops: CDR1 SGHRS, CDR2 YFSETQ. The CDR3 consists of 15 residues.

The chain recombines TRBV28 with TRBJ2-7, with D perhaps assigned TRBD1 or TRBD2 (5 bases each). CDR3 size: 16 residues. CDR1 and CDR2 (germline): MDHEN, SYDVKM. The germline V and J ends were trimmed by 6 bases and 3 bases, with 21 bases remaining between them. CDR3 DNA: TGTGCCAGCAGGTTACGAGAGGGGCAGGGATTCTACGAGCAGTACTTC. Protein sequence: CASRLREGQGFYEQYF.

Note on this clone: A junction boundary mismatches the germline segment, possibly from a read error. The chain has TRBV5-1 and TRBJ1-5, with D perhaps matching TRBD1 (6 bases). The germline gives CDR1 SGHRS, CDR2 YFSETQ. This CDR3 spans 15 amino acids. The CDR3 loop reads CASRLDSYSNQPQHF. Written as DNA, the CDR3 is TGCGCCAGCAGGTTGGACAGCTATAGCAATCAGCCCCAGCATTTT.

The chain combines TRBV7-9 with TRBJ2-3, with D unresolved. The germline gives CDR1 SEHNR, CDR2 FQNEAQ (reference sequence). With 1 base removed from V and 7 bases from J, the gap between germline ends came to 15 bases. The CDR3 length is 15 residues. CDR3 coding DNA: TGTGCCAGCAGCTTAGTACTTGGATTTGTGAATACGCAGTATTTT. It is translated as CASSLVLGFVNTQYF.

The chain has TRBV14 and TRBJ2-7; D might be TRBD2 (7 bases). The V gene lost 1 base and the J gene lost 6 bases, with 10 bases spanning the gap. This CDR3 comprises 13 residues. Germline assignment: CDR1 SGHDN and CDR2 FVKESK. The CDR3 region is CASSQGGGLEQYF. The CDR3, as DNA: TGTGCCAGCAGCCAAGGCGGGGGCCTCGAGCAGTACTTC.

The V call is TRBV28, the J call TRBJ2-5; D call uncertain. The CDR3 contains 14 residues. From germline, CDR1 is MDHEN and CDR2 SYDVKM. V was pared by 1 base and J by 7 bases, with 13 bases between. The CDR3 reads CASSLSDGFGTQYF. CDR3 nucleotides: TGTGCCAGCAGTTTATCGGATGGCTTTGGGACCCAGTACTTC.

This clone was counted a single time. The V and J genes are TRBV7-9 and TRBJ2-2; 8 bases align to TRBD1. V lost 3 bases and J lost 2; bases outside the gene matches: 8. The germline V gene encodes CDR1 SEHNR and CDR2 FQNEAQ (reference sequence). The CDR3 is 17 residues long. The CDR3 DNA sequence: TGTGCCAGCAGCTTCATACTAGGACAGGGTAACACCGGGGAGCTGTTTTTT. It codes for CASSFILGQGNTGELFF.

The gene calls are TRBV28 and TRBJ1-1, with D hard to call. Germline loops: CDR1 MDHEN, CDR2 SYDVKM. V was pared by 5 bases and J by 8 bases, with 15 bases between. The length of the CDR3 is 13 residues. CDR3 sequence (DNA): TGTGCCAGCAGTCCCTACACATTACAAGAAGCTTTCTTT. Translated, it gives CASSPYTLQEAFF.

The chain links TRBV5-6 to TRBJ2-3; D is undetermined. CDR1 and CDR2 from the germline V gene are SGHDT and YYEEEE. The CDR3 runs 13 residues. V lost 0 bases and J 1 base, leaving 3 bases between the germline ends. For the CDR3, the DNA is TGTGCCAGCAGCTTGGAAGGCACAGATACGCAGTATTTT. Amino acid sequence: CASSLEGTDTQYF.

Here the CDR3 reads CASSLNGVLQPQHF. In DNA form, the CDR3 reads TGTGCCAGCAGTTTAAACGGGGTCCTTCAGCCCCAGCATTTT. The chain recombines TRBV28 with TRBJ1-5; D remains ambiguous. CDR3 size: 14 residues. Germline V lookup: CDR1 MDHEN, CDR2 SYDVKM. V lost 2 bases and J lost 6, with 11 bases in between.

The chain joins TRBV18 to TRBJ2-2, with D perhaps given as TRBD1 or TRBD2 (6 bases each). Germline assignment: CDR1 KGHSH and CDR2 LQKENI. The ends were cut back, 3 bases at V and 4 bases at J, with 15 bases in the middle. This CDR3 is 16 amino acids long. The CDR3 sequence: CASSPSGRGATGELFF. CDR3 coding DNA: TGTGCCAGCTCACCGTCTGGAAGGGGGGCCACCGGGGAGCTGTTTTTT.

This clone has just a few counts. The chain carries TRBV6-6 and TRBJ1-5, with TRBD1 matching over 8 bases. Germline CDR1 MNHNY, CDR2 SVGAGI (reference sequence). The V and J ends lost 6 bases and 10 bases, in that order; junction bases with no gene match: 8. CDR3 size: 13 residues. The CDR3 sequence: CASSNGQGIPQHF. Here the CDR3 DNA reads TGTGCCAGCAGCAACGGACAGGGAATTCCCCAGCATTTT.

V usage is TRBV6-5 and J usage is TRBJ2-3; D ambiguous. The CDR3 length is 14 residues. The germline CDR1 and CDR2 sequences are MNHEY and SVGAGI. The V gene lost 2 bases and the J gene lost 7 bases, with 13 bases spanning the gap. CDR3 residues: CASSYGSPDYTQYF. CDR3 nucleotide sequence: TGTGCCAGCAGTTACGGGTCCCCTGATTATACGCAGTATTTT.